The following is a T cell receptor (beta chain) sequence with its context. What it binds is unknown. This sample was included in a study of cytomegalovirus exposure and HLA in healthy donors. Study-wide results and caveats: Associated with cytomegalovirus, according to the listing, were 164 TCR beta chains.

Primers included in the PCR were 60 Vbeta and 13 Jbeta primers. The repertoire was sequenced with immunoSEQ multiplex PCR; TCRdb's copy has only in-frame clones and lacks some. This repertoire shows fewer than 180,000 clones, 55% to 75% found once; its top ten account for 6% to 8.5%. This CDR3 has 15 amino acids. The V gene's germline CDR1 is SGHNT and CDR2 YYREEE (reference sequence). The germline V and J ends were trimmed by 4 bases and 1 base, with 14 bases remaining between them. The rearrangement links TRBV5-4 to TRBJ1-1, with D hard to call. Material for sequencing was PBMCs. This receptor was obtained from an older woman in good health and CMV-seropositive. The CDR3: CASSLREPGNTEAFF. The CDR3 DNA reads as TGTGCCAGCAGCCTCCGGGAGCCAGGGAACACTGAAGCTTTCTTT.